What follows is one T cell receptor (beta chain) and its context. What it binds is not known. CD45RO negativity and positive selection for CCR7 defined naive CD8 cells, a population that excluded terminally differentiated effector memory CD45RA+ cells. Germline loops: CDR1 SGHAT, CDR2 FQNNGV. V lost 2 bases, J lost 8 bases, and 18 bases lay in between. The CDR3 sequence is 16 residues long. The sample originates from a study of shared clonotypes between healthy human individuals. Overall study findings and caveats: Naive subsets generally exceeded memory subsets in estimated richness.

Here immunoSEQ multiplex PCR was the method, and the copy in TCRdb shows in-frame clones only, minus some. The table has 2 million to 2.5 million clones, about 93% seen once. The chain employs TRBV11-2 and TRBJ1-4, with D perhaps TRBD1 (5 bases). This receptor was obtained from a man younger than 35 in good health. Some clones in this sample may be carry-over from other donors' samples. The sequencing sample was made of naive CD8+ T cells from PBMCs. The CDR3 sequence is CASSLFPGPPREKLFF. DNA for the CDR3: TGTGCCAGCAGCTTATTCCCGGGACCGCCCAGGGAAAAACTGTTTTTT.